These T cell receptor beta chains were read from a single sample in a study of cytomegalovirus exposure and HLA in healthy donors. Assay used: immunoSEQ multiplex PCR; TCRdb lists only in-frame clones, some missing. In the table there are approximately 220,000 clones, roughly 80% of which are singletons. The specimen was PBMCs. The receptors shown here come from a man younger than 40 in good health and CMV-seronegative. The CDR3 runs from the conserved cysteine through the conserved F or W. The order of the fields is J gene, D gene, V gene, clone size, CDR3 protein, CDR3 DNA. The D gene is left open where the match is weak. Expanded clones are given a class, and other clones once, few, many or no size at all.

TRBJ2-1	.	TRBV27	.	CASSSQPSSYNEQFF	TGTGCCAGCAGTTCACAGCCAAGCTCCTACAATGAGCAGTTCTTC
TRBJ2-3	TRBD2	TRBV15	once	CATSPGGNRRDTQYF	TGTGCCACCAGCCCCGGGGGGAATAGGAGAGATACGCAGTATTTT
TRBJ2-4	TRBD1	TRBV7-9	.	CASSYPGTGRDIQYF	TGTGCCAGCAGTTACCCCGGGACAGGGAGGGACATTCAGTACTTC
TRBJ1-1	.	TRBV6-7	.	CASLVGTQGDTEAFF	TGTGCCAGCCTAGTCGGGACACAAGGGGACACTGAAGCTTTCTTT
TRBJ1-1	.	TRBV6-6	few	CASSFPGEGDTEAFF	TGTGCCAGCAGTTTCCCGGGGGAAGGGGACACTGAAGCTTTCTTT
TRBJ2-1	.	TRBV6-6	once	CASMTGLGVNEQFF	TGTGCCAGCATGACCGGGCTAGGGGTGAATGAGCAGTTCTTC
TRBJ1-1	TRBD1	TRBV7-2	.	CASSPLQGGNTEAFF	TGTGCCAGCAGCCCCCTACAGGGGGGAAACACTGAAGCTTTCTTT
TRBJ2-1	TRBD2	TRBV2	.	CASRRLAGGDYNEQFF	TGTGCCAGCAGGAGACTAGCGGGGGGAGACTACAATGAGCAGTTCTTC
TRBJ2-7	.	TRBV2	few	CASSGLRVREQYF	TGTGCCAGCAGTGGACTCAGGGTTAGGGAGCAGTACTTC
TRBJ2-3	TRBD2	TRBV5-1	.	CASSWPSGGRTSTDTQYF	TGCGCCAGCAGCTGGCCTAGCGGGGGGCGAACTAGCACAGATACGCAGTATTTT
TRBJ2-7	.	TRBV5-4	.	CASSSQGGEQYF	TGTGCCAGCAGCAGCCAGGGGGGCGAGCAGTACTTC
TRBJ2-7	.	TRBV4-2	once	CASSQDRQAYEQYF	TGTGCCAGCAGCCAAGATAGACAGGCTTACGAGCAGTACTTC
TRBJ2-1	TRBD2	TRBV9	.	CASSVVAGGYNEQFF	TGTGCCAGCAGCGTAGTAGCGGGGGGCTACAATGAGCAGTTCTTC
TRBJ1-2	.	TRBV9	.	CASSVGQGNYGYTF	TGTGCCAGCAGCGTAGGTCAGGGGAACTATGGCTACACCTTC
TRBJ2-3	.	TRBV4-2	.	CASSQDRRSTDTQYF	TGTGCCAGCAGCCAAGATAGGCGGAGCACAGATACGCAGTATTTT
TRBJ1-2	TRBD1	TRBV6-6	.	CASSYSTGGNGYTF	TGTGCCAGCAGTTACTCGACAGGGGGAAATGGCTACACCTTC
TRBJ1-2	.	TRBV6-1	.	CASDGEGTIGYGYTF	TGTGCCAGCGATGGCGAGGGGACTATCGGCTATGGCTACACCTTC
TRBJ1-5	.	TRBV15	.	CATSRERDFNQPQHF	TGTGCCACCAGCAGAGAGAGAGACTTTAATCAGCCCCAGCATTTT
TRBJ2-4	.	TRBV9	.	CASSVGGRGKNIQYF	TGTGCCAGCAGCGTAGGAGGGCGCGGCAAAAACATTCAGTACTTC
TRBJ2-1	.	TRBV5-1	.	CASSSSVTYNEQFF	TGCGCCAGCAGCTCGAGCGTAACCTACAATGAGCAGTTCTTC
TRBJ2-6	TRBD1	TRBV7-9	.	CASSFPDRGMSGANVLTF	TGTGCCAGCAGCTTCCCCGACAGGGGGATGTCTGGGGCCAACGTCCTGACTTTC
TRBJ1-1	TRBD1	TRBV7-9	.	CASSADRALMNTEAFF	TGTGCCAGCAGCGCCGACAGGGCTCTCATGAACACTGAAGCTTTCTTT
TRBJ2-7	.	TRBV19	once	CASSTWGEGTYEQYF	TGTGCCAGTAGTACCTGGGGAGAGGGAACCTACGAGCAGTACTTC
TRBJ2-3	.	TRBV7-7	.	CASSLAGSSTDTQYF	TGTGCTAGCAGCTTGGCGGGGTCTAGCACAGATACGCAGTATTTT
TRBJ1-1	TRBD1	TRBV28	.	CASSLDRGEAFF	TGTGCCAGCAGTCTAGACAGGGGTGAAGCTTTCTTT
TRBJ2-7	TRBD2	TRBV25-1	.	CASSELLPSGASYEQYF	TGTGCCAGCAGTGAACTACTTCCTAGCGGGGCCTCCTACGAGCAGTACTTC
TRBJ2-5	TRBD1	TRBV11-2	.	CASSLVGQGARGETQYF	TGTGCCAGCAGCTTAGTTGGACAGGGGGCTAGAGGGGAGACCCAGTACTTC
TRBJ1-1	TRBD1	TRBV7-9	.	CASSNDRGGEAFF	TGTGCCAGCAGCAATGACAGGGGGGGAGAGGCTTTCTTT
TRBJ1-4	.	TRBV4-2	.	CASSQDLDFATTNEKLFF	TGTGCCAGCAGCCAAGATCTAGACTTTGCGACAACTAATGAAAAACTGTTTTTT
TRBJ1-2	TRBD1	TRBV28	.	CASGGTYGYTF	TGTGCCTCAGGGGGGACCTATGGCTACACCTTC
TRBJ2-5	TRBD1	TRBV18	.	CASSPGTGARGPFQETQYF	TGTGCCAGCTCACCCGGGACAGGGGCGAGGGGGCCCTTCCAAGAGACCCAGTACTTC
TRBJ1-2	TRBD1	TRBV25-1	.	CASSEPDRGNGYTF	TGTGCCAGCAGTGAACCGGACAGGGGGAATGGCTACACCTTC
TRBJ1-2	.	TRBV4-2	once	CASSPSSRGQAEIHGYTF	TGTGCCAGCAGCCCGTCGTCCCGGGGACAAGCTGAAATCCATGGCTACACCTTC
TRBJ1-1	TRBD1	TRBV28	few	CATWDRGYGEAFF	TGTGCCACCTGGGACAGGGGTTATGGTGAAGCTTTCTTT
TRBJ2-1	TRBD2	TRBV7-9	.	CASSLGAGGRSANEQFF	TGTGCCAGCAGCTTAGGAGCGGGGGGGCGGAGCGCCAATGAGCAGTTCTTC
TRBJ2-7	TRBD2	TRBV29-1	.	CSVLAGVSYEQYF	TGCAGCGTACTAGCGGGGGTTTCCTACGAGCAGTACTTC
TRBJ2-1	.	TRBV2	.	CASSEPLAYNEQFF	TGTGCCAGCAGTGAACCCCTAGCCTACAATGAGCAGTTCTTC
TRBJ2-7	.	TRBV6-6	few	CASSYFTGHTITEQYF	TGTGCCAGCAGTTACTTCACGGGACACACTATCACCGAGCAGTACTTC
TRBJ2-1	.	TRBV5-1	.	CASSLETSYNEQFF	TGCGCCAGCAGCTTGGAAACTAGCTACAATGAGCAGTTCTTC
TRBJ2-7	TRBD2	TRBV5-6	.	CASSFTSGGTYEQYF	TGTGCCAGCAGCTTTACTAGCGGGGGCACCTACGAGCAGTACTTC
TRBJ2-5	.	TRBV27	.	CASRATRGPQETQYF	TGTGCCAGCCGAGCGACTAGGGGGCCCCAAGAGACCCAGTACTTC
TRBJ1-4	TRBD1	TRBV28	few	CASTSPRQGIEKLFF	TGTGCCAGCACCAGTCCGAGACAGGGGATCGAAAAACTGTTTTTT
TRBJ1-5	TRBD1	TRBV7-2	.	CASSSDRPYQPQHF	TGTGCCAGCAGCTCGGACAGGCCTTATCAGCCCCAGCATTTT
TRBJ2-5	.	TRBV29-1	.	CSVEERTQETQYF	TGCAGCGTTGAGGAGCGTACCCAAGAGACCCAGTACTTC
TRBJ2-1	.	TRBV6-5	.	CASRGKSSYNEQFF	TGTGCCTCCAGGGGAAAGTCCTCCTACAATGAGCAGTTCTTC
TRBJ1-6	.	TRBV28	once	CASSLRTVSSYNSPLHF	TGTGCCAGCAGTTTGAGGACAGTTAGCTCCTATAATTCACCCCTCCACTTT